This T cell receptor beta chain is drawn from a study of blood T cells in healthy people across ages. Per germline, CDR1 MDHEN and CDR2 SYDVKM. V lost 4 bases to trimming and J lost 1 base, with 22 bases between them. The CDR3 sequence is 19 residues long. Then a second PCR, running roughly 7 to 11 cycles, was carried out with a sample-barcoded 5' primer and a J-beta primer mix. A template-switch adaptor containing 12 random nucleotides labeled each cDNA molecule. TCRdb re-called the 5' RACE reads with MiXCR, one entry per CDR3 protein. Of 850,000 to 1,000,000 distinct CDR3 sequences in the sample, roughly 47% were seen once.

Input material: blood. The chain combines TRBV28 with TRBJ2-2; D remains unclear. The clonotype comes from a woman aged 55-70 years in good health. CDR3: CASSWSRIYGELNTGELFF. The CDR3 DNA sequence: TGTGCCAGCAGTTGGTCTCGAATCTATGGGGAATTGAACACCGGGGAGCTGTTTTTT.